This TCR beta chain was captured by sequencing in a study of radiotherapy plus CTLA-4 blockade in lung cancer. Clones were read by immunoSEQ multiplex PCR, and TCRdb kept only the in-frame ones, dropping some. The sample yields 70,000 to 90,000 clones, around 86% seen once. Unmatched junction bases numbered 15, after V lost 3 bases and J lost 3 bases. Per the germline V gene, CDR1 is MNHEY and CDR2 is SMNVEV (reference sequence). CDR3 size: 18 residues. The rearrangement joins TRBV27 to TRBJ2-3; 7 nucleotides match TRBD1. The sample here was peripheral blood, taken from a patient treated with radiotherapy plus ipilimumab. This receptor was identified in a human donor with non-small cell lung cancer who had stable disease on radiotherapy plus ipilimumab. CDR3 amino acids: CASSFRVSGRGITDTQYF. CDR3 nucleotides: TGTGCCAGCAGTTTTCGGGTCTCGGGCAGGGGGATAACAGATACGCAGTATTTT.